This is a list of T cell receptor beta chains from one sample in a study of shared clonotypes between healthy human individuals. Here immunoSEQ multiplex PCR was the method, and the copy in TCRdb shows in-frame clones only, minus some. Counted here are about 2.4 million clones, 90% to 95% occurring once; the ten biggest clones make up around 0.14%. The specimen was naive CD4+ T cells sorted from blood. All receptors derive from a man between 18 and 35 years old in good health. The conserved cysteine and the conserved F or W are not part of the CDR3 here. The order of the fields is J gene, V gene, CDR3 protein.

TRBJ2-1 | TRBV6-5 | ASSYQGSNEQF
TRBJ2-2 | TRBV5-1 | ASSPSSGANTGELF
TRBJ1-2 | TRBV6-1 | ASSEAMFGQFCT
TRBJ2-1 | TRBV7-2 | ASSLVGGPNNEQF
TRBJ2-1 | TRBV5-1 | ASSYDPSGEDVQF
TRBJ2-7 | TRBV6-5 | ASRMQGWQY
TRBJ1-1 | TRBV7-2 | ASSLNSNLNTEAF
TRBJ2-1 | TRBV28 | ASSTGLAGASYEQF
TRBJ2-5 | TRBV6-6 | ASSWPPQETQY
TRBJ2-1 | TRBV5-8 | ASSLMTSGRLYNEQF